Listed below are T cell receptor beta chains from one sample, sequenced in a study of T cells in narcolepsy. Repertoires were generated with immunoSEQ multiplex PCR, while TCRdb's copy carries only in-frame clones and drops some. The data show 25,000 to 35,000 clones, 79% seen once. The sequenced material came from memory (CD45RA-) CD4+ T cells from blood. These receptors were taken from a human donor in good health. Both conserved end residues are part of each CDR3. D genes are given only for firm matches. Size is stated for part of the rows, as once, few or many counts, or as a class when the clone is expanded.

D gene: TRBD1; clone size: .; J gene: TRBJ2-5; V gene: TRBV2; CDR3 protein: CASSRDRGETQYF; CDR3 DNA: TGTGCCAGCAGCCGGGACAGGGGTGAGACCCAGTACTTC
D gene: .; clone size: .; J gene: TRBJ1-1; V gene: TRBV6-5; CDR3 protein: CASLSRTGDTEAFF; CDR3 DNA: TGTGCCAGCCTAAGTAGGACGGGCGACACTGAAGCTTTCTTT
D gene: TRBD1; clone size: .; J gene: TRBJ1-5; V gene: TRBV28; CDR3 protein: CASSFGTGGIQPQHF; CDR3 DNA: TGTGCCAGCAGTTTTGGGACAGGGGGTATTCAGCCCCAGCATTTT
D gene: .; clone size: .; J gene: TRBJ1-3; V gene: TRBV15; CDR3 protein: CATSSGLRNTIYF; CDR3 DNA: TGTGCCACCAGCTCAGGACTGAGAAACACCATATATTTT
D gene: TRBD2; clone size: .; J gene: TRBJ2-3; V gene: TRBV28; CDR3 protein: CASSFRASGVTDTQYF; CDR3 DNA: TGTGCCAGCAGTTTCCGGGCTAGCGGGGTCACAGATACGCAGTATTTT
D gene: .; clone size: .; J gene: TRBJ2-5; V gene: TRBV7-3; CDR3 protein: CASSLLGGLSETQYF; CDR3 DNA: TGTGCCAGCAGCTTGCTGGGGGGGCTAAGTGAGACCCAGTACTTC
D gene: .; clone size: .; J gene: TRBJ2-3; V gene: TRBV5-1; CDR3 protein: CASSLGSARTTDTQYF; CDR3 DNA: TGCGCCAGCAGCTTGGGGTCTGCGCGGACTACAGATACGCAGTATTTT
D gene: TRBD2; clone size: once; J gene: TRBJ2-2; V gene: TRBV29-1; CDR3 protein: CSVERASGSTGELFF; CDR3 DNA: TGCAGCGTTGAGAGGGCTAGCGGAAGCACCGGGGAGCTGTTTTTT
D gene: TRBD1; clone size: .; J gene: TRBJ1-3; V gene: TRBV6-6; CDR3 protein: CASSFDRASGNTIYF; CDR3 DNA: TGTGCCAGCAGCTTCGACAGGGCCTCTGGAAACACCATATATTTT
D gene: TRBD1; clone size: .; J gene: TRBJ1-5; V gene: TRBV5-3; CDR3 protein: CAEKPGGSNQPQHF; CDR3 DNA: TGTGCCGAAAAACCAGGGGGGAGCAATCAGCCCCAGCATTTT
D gene: .; clone size: .; J gene: TRBJ2-2; V gene: TRBV7-2; CDR3 protein: CASSLSRGGAEPTGELFF; CDR3 DNA: TGTGCCAGCAGCTTGTCAAGGGGCGGGGCCGAACCCACCGGGGAGCTGTTTTTT
D gene: .; clone size: .; J gene: TRBJ1-2; V gene: TRBV9; CDR3 protein: CASSAQQAGGYTF; CDR3 DNA: TGTGCCAGCAGCGCCCAACAGGCGGGTGGCTACACCTTC
D gene: TRBD2; clone size: .; J gene: TRBJ2-5; V gene: TRBV5-4; CDR3 protein: CAWTSGGRQETQYF; CDR3 DNA: TGTGCCTGGACTAGCGGGGGCCGGCAAGAGACCCAGTACTTC
D gene: .; clone size: once; J gene: TRBJ2-1; V gene: TRBV7-6; CDR3 protein: CASSGRVRGRDFNEQFF; CDR3 DNA: TGTGCCAGCAGCGGGAGGGTCAGGGGGCGTGATTTCAATGAGCAGTTCTTC
D gene: .; clone size: few; J gene: TRBJ1-1; V gene: TRBV5-8; CDR3 protein: CASSLHNTEAFF; CDR3 DNA: TGTGCCAGCAGCCTCCATAACACTGAAGCTTTCTTT
D gene: .; clone size: few; J gene: TRBJ2-1; V gene: TRBV23-1; CDR3 protein: CASSQSGRFISYNEQFF; CDR3 DNA: TGCGCCAGCAGTCAATCAGGCAGGTTTATTTCTTACAATGAGCAGTTCTTC
D gene: .; clone size: .; J gene: TRBJ1-2; V gene: TRBV6-1; CDR3 protein: CASRNRDNYGYTF; CDR3 DNA: TGTGCCAGCAGAAACCGGGACAACTATGGCTACACCTTC
D gene: .; clone size: .; J gene: TRBJ1-1; V gene: TRBV5-1; CDR3 protein: CASSPRKSSHQEAFF; CDR3 DNA: TGCGCCAGCAGCCCCCGGAAGTCCAGCCACCAAGAAGCTTTCTTT
D gene: .; clone size: .; J gene: TRBJ2-5; V gene: TRBV7-2; CDR3 protein: CASSFGRVETQYF; CDR3 DNA: TGTGCCAGCAGCTTTGGACGGGTAGAGACCCAGTACTTC
D gene: .; clone size: .; J gene: TRBJ1-6; V gene: TRBV2; CDR3 protein: CASSEGDFNSPLHF; CDR3 DNA: TGTGCCAGCAGTGAAGGGGATTTTAATTCACCCCTCCACTTT
D gene: .; clone size: once; J gene: TRBJ2-7; V gene: TRBV2; CDR3 protein: CASRRGGAGEQYF; CDR3 DNA: TGTGCCAGCAGGAGGGGCGGGGCTGGTGAGCAGTACTTC
D gene: TRBD2; clone size: few; J gene: TRBJ2-7; V gene: TRBV6-1; CDR3 protein: CASSLAGGVDYEQYF; CDR3 DNA: TGTGCCAGCAGTCTAGCGGGAGGAGTGGACTACGAGCAGTACTTC
D gene: TRBD1; clone size: once; J gene: TRBJ1-1; V gene: TRBV28; CDR3 protein: CASSPVPGQLNTEAFF; CDR3 DNA: TGTGCCAGCAGCCCCGTCCCGGGACAGTTGAACACTGAAGCTTTCTTT
D gene: .; clone size: .; J gene: TRBJ1-1; V gene: TRBV29-1; CDR3 protein: CSATRMNTEAFF; CDR3 DNA: TGCAGCGCGACAAGAATGAACACTGAAGCTTTCTTT
D gene: .; clone size: .; J gene: TRBJ2-3; V gene: TRBV11-3; CDR3 protein: CASSPQGETDTQYF; CDR3 DNA: TGTGCCAGCAGCCCTCAAGGGGAGACAGATACGCAGTATTTT
D gene: .; clone size: .; J gene: TRBJ2-1; V gene: TRBV30; CDR3 protein: CAWSAIWNEQFF; CDR3 DNA: TGTGCCTGGAGTGCTATCTGGAATGAGCAGTTCTTC
D gene: .; clone size: few; J gene: TRBJ2-7; V gene: TRBV18; CDR3 protein: CASSQGTHEQYF; CDR3 DNA: TGTGCCAGCTCACAGGGTACTCACGAGCAGTACTTC
D gene: .; clone size: .; J gene: TRBJ1-6; V gene: TRBV30; CDR3 protein: CAWNRAPDSPLHF; CDR3 DNA: TGTGCCTGGAACAGGGCCCCAGATTCACCCCTTCACTTT
D gene: .; clone size: .; J gene: TRBJ1-2; V gene: TRBV28; CDR3 protein: CASSPPGLSYGYTF; CDR3 DNA: TGTGCCAGCAGTCCCCCCGGACTGAGCTATGGCTACACCTTC
D gene: .; clone size: .; J gene: TRBJ2-3; V gene: TRBV5-1; CDR3 protein: CASSLHPGADTQYF; CDR3 DNA: TGCGCCAGCAGCTTACATCCGGGAGCCGATACGCAGTATTTT
D gene: .; clone size: .; J gene: TRBJ2-4; V gene: TRBV5-4; CDR3 protein: CASSLGGGLGNIQYF; CDR3 DNA: TGTGCCAGCAGCTTGGGAGGGGGGTTAGGAAACATTCAGTACTTC
D gene: TRBD2; clone size: .; J gene: TRBJ2-1; V gene: TRBV6-5; CDR3 protein: CASILTSGGFNEQFF; CDR3 DNA: TGTGCCAGCATTCTAACTAGCGGGGGATTCAATGAGCAGTTCTTC